One TCR beta chain is described in this entry. Its antigen is as yet unknown. V was pared by 1 base and J by 4 bases, with 11 bases between. The CDR3 loop spans 14 amino acids. Germline V gene lookup returns CDR1 SGHKS and CDR2 YYEKEE (reference sequence). Then a second PCR, running roughly 7 to 11 cycles, was carried out with a sample-barcoded 5' primer and a J-beta primer mix. Template switching added a 12-random-nucleotide identifier to every cDNA molecule. MiXCR, run by TCRdb on the 5' RACE reads, gives a single entry per CDR3 protein. The sample has roughly 1.4 million distinct CDR3 sequences; 55% to 75% are singletons. This entry comes from a study of blood T cells in healthy people across ages. Regarding the study as a whole: The authors considered diversity estimates from one million T cells to be underestimates. Roughly linear age-related decline in beta diversity appeared, significant by age 40.

Total RNA was isolated from each sample in quantities of at least 6 micrograms. The sequence was obtained from a man younger than 35 in good health. V usage is TRBV5-5 and J usage is TRBJ2-5, with D possibly being TRBD1 or TRBD2 (5 bases each). The sequencing sample was made of blood. CDR3 sequence reads: CASSLSIGAETQYF. Here the CDR3 DNA reads TGTGCCAGCAGCTTGAGTATCGGGGCAGAGACCCAGTACTTC.